The 28 T cell receptor beta chains given below trace back to one sample, sequenced in a study of T cell responses to AZD1222 COVID-19 vaccine (dated by TCRdb to the early 2020s). The meaning of the sample's time point label: baseline before first vaccination. Receptors were amplified or captured by the immunoSEQ multiplex PCR assay. The immuneACCESS repertoire file appears here via TCRdb, limited to in-frame rearrangements. These files lack a portion of the clones; in checked studies, under half of the deficit traces to unresolved V genes, and the cause of the others is not known. For this sample the table gives 55,000 to 75,000 clones, of which roughly 89% were detected only once. 4.9% of the sample lies in the top ten. The sequenced sample was peripheral blood, obtained on day 0 of AZD1222 vaccination. These receptors came from an adult in good health.

This chain joins TRBV27 and TRBJ1-1, with TRBD1 identical over 9 bases. The CDR3 is made up of 17 amino acids. Germline values: CDR1 MNHEY, CDR2 SMNVEV (reference sequence). Trimming cost V 3 bases and J 0 bases; bases outside gene matches: 8. The CDR3: CASSLYTGTGLNTEAFF. The DNA of the CDR3 is TGTGCCAGCAGTTTGTATACCGGGACAGGGTTGAACACTGAAGCTTTCTTT.

In DNA form, the CDR3 reads TGTGCCAGCAGCCAAGATAGGGCACCTTACTATGGCTACACCTTC. Amino acids: CASSQDRAPYYGYTF. The chain joins TRBV3-1 (or the pseudogene TRBV3-2) to TRBJ1-2; D remains ambiguous. Trimming removed 0 bases from V and 3 bases from J, with 11 bases in between. The V gene's germline CDR1 is LGHDT and CDR2 YNNKEL (reference sequence). This CDR3 is built from 15 residues.

The rearrangement joins TRBV3-1 (or the pseudogene TRBV3-2) to TRBJ2-2; D call uncertain. Trimming left V 4 bases short and J 6 bases short, with 9 bases between. CDR1 is LGHDT, CDR2 YNNKEL, per germline (reference sequence). This CDR3 region has 13 residues. CDR3 DNA sequence: TGTGCCAGCAGCCTCGTCGGGCCCGGGGAGCTGTTTTTT. Translated, it gives CASSLVGPGELFF.

The chain combines TRBV6-5 with TRBJ2-4; D is possibly TRBD2 (6 bases). CDR1 is MNHEY, CDR2 SVGAGI, per germline. This CDR3 spans 15 amino acids. V was shortened by 6 bases and J by 8 bases, with 20 bases between the two germline ends. CDR3 in DNA: TGTGCCAGCAGGGAGGGCGGGCTCGGTGTGGACATTCAGTACTTC. Its translation: CASREGGLGVDIQYF.

V is TRBV7-3 and J is TRBJ2-3, with 8 bases identical to TRBD2. Germline CDR1 SGHTA, CDR2 FQGTGA. V was clipped by 1 base and J by 2 bases; unmatched bases: 5. The CDR3 is 16 amino acids. CDR3 region: CASSLSPRGATDTQYF. CDR3 DNA sequence: TGTGCCAGCAGCTTAAGCCCGCGGGGGGCCACAGATACGCAGTATTTT.

The gene calls are TRBV5-8 and TRBJ1-2, with D hard to call. The germline V and J ends were trimmed by 4 bases and 2 bases, with 15 bases remaining between them. From germline, CDR1 is SGHTS and CDR2 YDEGEE. The CDR3 has 15 residues. The CDR3 DNA follows: TGTGCCAGCAGCGGCGCCACGCTACTAAACTATGGCTACACCTTC. It translates to CASSGATLLNYGYTF.

Remarks on this clone: The junction differs from germline at one of its ends, possibly a read error. The chain links TRBV6-1 to TRBJ1-1, with 9 bases that match TRBD1. The CDR3 covers 15 residues. CDR1 is MNHNS and CDR2 is SASEGT in the germline V gene. CDR3 sequence reads: CASREGTGPHTEAFF. The CDR3 region has the DNA TGTGCCAGCAGGGAAGGGACAGGGCCACACACTGAAGCTTTCTTT.

CDR3 sequence (DNA): TGTGCCAGCAGCCCGACCCAGGGGGCAGGTGGCTACACCTTC. Translating it yields CASSPTQGAGGYTF. V is TRBV11-2 and J is TRBJ1-2; 8 bases match TRBD1. CDR1 is SGHAT, CDR2 FQNNGV, per germline. J was trimmed by 7 bases and V by 5 bases; bases with no gene match: 9. The CDR3 has 14 amino acids.

The gene calls are TRBV6-1 and TRBJ2-1, with a possible D match to TRBD2 (5 bases). Germline V CDR1 and CDR2: MNHNS, SASEGT. V was shortened by 1 base and J by 3 bases, with 10 bases between the two germline ends. This CDR3 is built from 15 residues. Here the CDR3 DNA reads TGTGCCAGCAGTGAAGGAGGAGGCAGCTACAATGAGCAGTTCTTC. Residues: CASSEGGGSYNEQFF.

The CDR3 spells CASSQTRLYGYTF. CDR3 sequence (DNA): TGTGCCAGCAGCCAAACCAGACTCTATGGCTACACCTTC. The V gene is TRBV3-1 (or the pseudogene TRBV3-2), the J gene TRBJ1-2, with unresolved D. Trimming shortened V by 2 bases and J by 4 bases, and 8 bases separated the two germline ends. Germline CDR1 LGHDT, CDR2 YNNKEL (reference sequence). The CDR3 spans 13 residues.

This clone was picked up one time. The chain links TRBV15 to TRBJ1-5; D gene ambiguous. Germline lookup yields CDR1 LNHNV and CDR2 YYDKDF (reference sequence). Trimming stripped 0 bases from V and 1 base from J, with 4 bases between. The CDR3 contains 14 residues. The CDR3 DNA sequence: TGTGCCACCAGCAGAGATTTCAGCAATCAGCCCCAGCATTTT. Amino acid sequence: CATSRDFSNQPQHF.

The chain links TRBV2 to TRBJ1-5; D gene unclear. The CDR3 consists of 14 residues. In germline, CDR1 is SNHLY, CDR2 FYNNEI. Trimming left V 2 bases short and J 0 bases short, with 5 bases between. The CDR3 loop reads CASSERYSNQPQHF. CDR3 nucleotides: TGTGCCAGCAGTGAACGTTATAGCAATCAGCCCCAGCATTTT.

This chain joins TRBV27 and TRBJ1-6; tentatively, D is TRBD1 (6 bases). V lost 3 bases and J 10 bases, leaving 16 bases between the germline ends. Germline values: CDR1 MNHEY, CDR2 SMNVEV (reference sequence). The CDR3 has 15 amino acids. In DNA form, the CDR3 reads TGTGCCAGCAGTTTCACAAAACAGGGTAAATCACCCCTCCACTTT. Its translation: CASSFTKQGKSPLHF.

This rearrangement joins TRBV14 to TRBJ2-3, with 8 positions matching TRBD1. The CDR3 is 18 residues long. The ends lost 0 bases at V and 3 bases at J; junction bases unmatched: 11. Germline-derived CDR1 and CDR2 are SGHDN and FVKESK. The CDR3 nucleotides read TGTGCCAGCAGCCAAGATCGCCGGACAGGGAGTGGAACAGATACGCAGTATTTT. Amino acids: CASSQDRRTGSGTDTQYF.

The chain has TRBV18 and TRBJ2-2, with D perhaps matching TRBD1 (6 bases). CDR1 and CDR2 from the germline V gene are KGHSH and LQKENI. Trimming left V 4 bases short and J 7 bases short, with 16 bases between. This CDR3 is 15 amino acids long. The chain's CDR3 is CASSHGQSRGGELFF. In DNA form, the CDR3 reads TGTGCCAGCTCACACGGACAGTCTCGTGGCGGGGAGCTGTTTTTT.

The chain couples TRBV20-1 to TRBJ2-3; D unclear. Trimming took 3 bases from V and 6 from J, leaving 16 bases between them. There are 14 residues in the CDR3. Germline CDR1 and CDR2: DFQATT and SNEGSKA (reference sequence). In nucleotides, the CDR3 is TGCAGTGCTAGTGGTTACCAAGACCCGGATACGCAGTATTTT. This encodes CSASGYQDPDTQYF.

The genes are TRBV7-2 and TRBJ2-7; D may be TRBD1 (6 bases). Germline CDR1 and CDR2: SGHTA and FQGNSA. Trimming removed 2 bases at V and 5 bases at J, with 13 bases between. This CDR3 region has 14 residues. The CDR3 region is CASSLQGYSHEQYF. The CDR3 bases are TGTGCCAGCAGCTTACAGGGGTATTCCCACGAGCAGTACTTC.

The chain links TRBV3-1 (or the pseudogene TRBV3-2) to TRBJ2-1, with D unresolved. CDR1 LGHDT and CDR2 YNNKEL come from the germline V gene (reference sequence). The CDR3 consists of 14 residues. V was trimmed by 4 bases and J by 2 bases, leaving 9 bases between them. The CDR3 DNA reads TGTGCCAGCAGCCCTCCTCACACCTACAATGAGCAGTTCTTC. Translation gives CASSPPHTYNEQFF.

The V gene is TRBV5-8, the J gene TRBJ1-2; a possible D gene is TRBD1 (6 bases). V was pared by 4 bases and J by 8 bases, with 12 bases between. The germline CDR1 and CDR2 sequences are SGHTS and YDEGEE. The CDR3 runs to 12 residues. In nucleotides, the CDR3 is TGTGCCAGCAGCGGCAGGGGTTGGGGCTACACCTTC. Amino acids: CASSGRGWGYTF.

The rearrangement uses TRBV20-1 and TRBJ2-1, with D perhaps given as TRBD1 or TRBD2 (6 bases each). Trimming cost V 3 bases and J 4 bases, with 13 bases left between them. CDR1 and CDR2 from the germline V gene are DFQATT and SNEGSKA (reference sequence). The CDR3 extends over 14 amino acids. Here the CDR3 reads CSASMQGRYNEQFF. In DNA, the CDR3 is TGCAGTGCTAGTATGCAGGGGAGGTACAATGAGCAGTTCTTC.

This chain joins TRBV11-2 and TRBJ2-2; TRBD1 aligns across 9 bases. J lost 5 bases, V lost 5 bases, and 6 bases had no gene match. The CDR3 loop spans 15 amino acids. CDR1 is SGHAT and CDR2 is FQNNGV in the germline V gene. The CDR3 protein is CASSPRDRGTGELFF. The CDR3 DNA is TGTGCCAGCAGCCCCCGAGACAGGGGGACCGGGGAGCTGTTTTTT.

The chain recombines TRBV19 with TRBJ1-5; D may be TRBD1 (5 bases). Germline loops: CDR1 LNHDA, CDR2 SQIVND (reference sequence). CDR3 size: 14 residues. Trimming left V 7 bases short and J 5 bases short, with 15 bases between. CDR3 protein: CASTFGGKDQPQHF. CDR3 coding DNA: TGTGCCAGTACATTCGGGGGAAAGGATCAGCCCCAGCATTTT. Using reference TRBV19 and TRBJ1-5 for the parts outside the CDR3, the full variable domain is DGGITQSPKYLFRKEGQNVTLSCEQNLNHDAMYWYRQDPGQGLRLIYYSQIVNDFQKGDIAEGYSVSREKKESFPLTVTSAQKNPTAFYLCASTFGGKDQPQHFGDGTRLSIL.

This clone appeared a single time. The rearrangement joins TRBV6-5 to TRBJ2-7; 9 bases are a match to TRBD1. The CDR3 spans 14 residues. Germline V gives CDR1 MNHEY, CDR2 SVGAGI. Trimming took 4 bases from V and 6 from J; bases not matched to a gene: 7. CDR3 amino acids: CASSFQGTGREQYF. The CDR3 coding sequence is TGTGCCAGCAGTTTCCAAGGGACAGGGCGCGAGCAGTACTTC.

This clone was observed once. The J gene is TRBJ1-2, the V gene TRBV29-1; D is possibly TRBD1 (5 bases). Germline CDR1 SQVTM, CDR2 ANQGSEA. V lost 4 bases and J lost 8, with 14 bases in between. There are 12 residues in the CDR3. The CDR3 region is CSVGGRDEGYTF. CDR3 DNA sequence: TGCAGCGTTGGCGGCAGGGACGAAGGCTACACCTTC.

The V call is TRBV5-1, the J call TRBJ1-1; D is unresolved. CDR3 length: 13 residues. Germline loops: CDR1 SGHRS, CDR2 YFSETQ. The germline V and J ends were trimmed by 5 bases and 0 bases, with 8 bases remaining between them. CDR3 in DNA: TGCGCCAGCAGGAGCCTTCTGAACACTGAAGCTTTCTTT. It codes for CASRSLLNTEAFF.

The chain joins TRBV19 to TRBJ1-2, with 12 bases identical to TRBD1. The trim removed 5 bases at V and 8 bases at J, leaving 12 bases unmatched. Per germline, CDR1 LNHDA and CDR2 SQIVND (reference sequence). This CDR3 has 16 residues. CDR3 nucleotides: TGTGCCAGTAGTTCAGGGACAGGGGGCTCTTCTCGAGGCTACACCTTC. As protein: CASSSGTGGSSRGYTF.

This CDR3 reads CATSGGWGGTDTQYF. In DNA, the CDR3 is TGTGCCACCAGCGGGGGGTGGGGCGGCACAGATACGCAGTATTTT. The V gene is TRBV15, the J gene TRBJ2-3; maybe TRBD2 (6 bases). The CDR3 is made up of 15 amino acids. V dropped 5 bases and J dropped 1 base, with 13 bases sitting between them. CDR1 is LNHNV and CDR2 is YYDKDF in the germline V gene (reference sequence).

This chain uses TRBV15 with TRBJ2-1; D is tentatively TRBD1 or TRBD2 (5 bases each). With 0 bases removed from V and 7 bases from J, the gap between germline ends came to 22 bases. Per the germline V gene, CDR1 is LNHNV and CDR2 is YYDKDF (reference sequence). This CDR3 is built from 18 residues. The CDR3 nucleotides are TGTGCCACCAGCAGAGATCGGGACGGCTTACATCTTTTTAATGAGCAGTTCTTC. Translating gives CATSRDRDGLHLFNEQFF.